One sample yielded the 4 T cell receptor beta chains listed below, sequenced in a study of T cell changes during pregnancy in multiple sclerosis. TCRdb's table, derived via immunoSEQ multiplex PCR, lists solely in-frame clones and lacks some. The sample lists more than 65,000 clones, around 90% occurring once. The specimen was peripheral blood, collected in the first trimester of pregnancy. These receptors originate from a female donor with multiple sclerosis, enrolled in a pregnancy study.

V is TRBV19 and J is TRBJ2-1; 9 nucleotides agree with TRBD2. V shed 5 bases and J 8 bases; nucleotides not matched to a gene: 22. The CDR3 is 19 residues long. Per the germline V gene, CDR1 is LNHDA and CDR2 is SQIVND (reference sequence). The CDR3 DNA reads as TGTGCCAGTAGTTGGGGAGCCCCGCCAGCGGGAGGATCTTTCTATGAGCAGTTCTTC. It codes for CASSWGAPPAGGSFYEQFF. Full variable domain (rest looked up from reference TRBV19 and TRBJ2-1): DGGITQSPKYLFRKEGQNVTLSCEQNLNHDAMYWYRQDPGQGLRLIYYSQIVNDFQKGDIAEGYSVSREKKESFPLTVTSAQKNPTAFYLCASSWGAPPAGGSFYEQFFGPGTRLTVL.

This chain connects TRBV11-3 to TRBJ2-7; 8 bases match TRBD2. Germline V gene sequence: CDR1 SGHNT, CDR2 YENEEA. This CDR3 has 14 residues. After removal of 5 bases from V and 0 bases from J, the junction contained 3 bases not matched to a gene. The CDR3 here is CASSLGLASYEQYF. Here the CDR3 DNA reads TGTGCCAGCAGCCTCGGACTAGCCTCCTACGAGCAGTACTTC. Complete variable domain (other parts from reference TRBV11-3 and TRBJ2-7): EAGVVQSPRYKIIEKKQPVAFWCNPISGHNTLYWYLQNLGQGPELLIRYENEEAVDDSQLPKDRFSAERLKGVDSTLKIQPAELGDSAVYLCASSLGLASYEQYFGPGTRLTVT.

The V and J genes are TRBV7-2 and TRBJ2-3, with 7 bases aligning to TRBD1. V was pared by 10 bases and J by 14 bases, with 9 bases of the junction left unmatched. CDR1 and CDR2 from the germline V gene are SGHTA and FQGNSA. The CDR3 is 10 amino acids. CDR3 coding DNA: TGTGCCACCTTGGACAGGCGCATGTATTTT. This sequence encodes CATLDRRMYF.

The CDR3 region has the DNA TGCAGCGTTGTCTATATAGCGGGAGGGCCCGGAGAGACCCAGTACTTC. Its protein is CSVVYIAGGPGETQYF. The V call is TRBV29-1, the J call TRBJ2-5; 11 bases fit TRBD2. CDR1 SQVTM and CDR2 ANQGSEA come from the germline V gene. This CDR3 spans 16 amino acids. J gave up 4 bases and V 4 bases, and 11 bases lay outside the gene matches.